A selection of T cell receptor beta chains follows, all from one sample in a study of T cells in Graves' hyperthyroidism and ophthalmopathy. Using its own MiXCR run on the multiplex PCR reads, TCRdb lists one record per CDR3 protein. This table has fewer than 650,000 distinct CDR3 sequences, approximately 15% appearing once. Sequenced sample: blood. These receptors all come from a woman between 35 and 50 years old with Graves' ophthalmopathy. The CDR3 runs from the conserved cysteine through the conserved F or W. D genes are given only for firm matches. A row's size may be missing; if present it is once, few, many or a size class.

d_gene	abundance	v_gene	j_gene	CDR3nt	CDR3aa
TRBD1	many	TRBV6-1	TRBJ2-5	TGTGCCAGCAGTGATAACAGGGGTGGGCAAGAGACCCAGTACTTC	CASSDNRGGQETQYF
-	-	TRBV30	TRBJ1-2	TGTGCCTGGAGTATGAGGAGCGTCAGACATGGCTACACCTTC	CAWSMRSVRHGYTF
-	many	TRBV6-2/TRBV6-3	TRBJ2-5	TGTGCCAGCAGTTCATTTAGGTCGGGAGAGACCCAGTACTTC	CASSSFRSGETQYF
-	many	TRBV5-1	TRBJ2-7	TGCGCCAGCACCGACGGCTACGAGCAGTACTTC	CASTDGYEQYF
-	many	TRBV7-9	TRBJ1-1	TGTGCCAGCAGCAAACGGACAGACGCTGAAGCTTTCTTT	CASSKRTDAEAFF
-	many	TRBV7-7	TRBJ2-5	TGTGCTAGCAGAGCTTACTCCGAGGGGGAGACCCAGTACTTC	CASRAYSEGETQYF
TRBD2	many	TRBV9	TRBJ2-3	TGTGCCAGCAGCGTAGACGGGAGGAGCACAGATACGCAGTATTTT	CASSVDGRSTDTQYF
-	-	TRBV11-1	TRBJ1-5	TGTGCCAGCAGCTTAGCTAGTCAGGGGAACAATCAGCCCCAGCATTTT	CASSLASQGNNQPQHF
-	many	TRBV6-2/TRBV6-3	TRBJ2-2	TGTGCCACCCTAATGGACAGGAACACCGGGGAGCTGTTTTTT	CATLMDRNTGELFF
TRBD1	-	TRBV18	TRBJ1-2	TGTGCCAGCTCACCCCAGGACAGGGCCTATGGCTACACCTTC	CASSPQDRAYGYTF
-	few	TRBV5-6	TRBJ1-1	TGTGCCAGCAGCTTTCAGGGAAGAACTGAAGCTTTCTTT	CASSFQGRTEAFF
TRBD2	many	TRBV12-3/TRBV12-4	TRBJ2-5	TGTGCCAGCAGCCCCCGGACTAGAGGTTGGGTAGGAGAGACCCAGTACTTC	CASSPRTRGWVGETQYF
-	many	TRBV29-1	TRBJ1-2	TGCAGCGTTGACGACAATTTAAACTATGGCTACACCTTC	CSVDDNLNYGYTF
-	many	TRBV12-3/TRBV12-4	TRBJ2-6	TGTGCCAGCAGTTCGGGACGGACCTGGGCGGGGGCCAACGTCCTGACTTTC	CASSSGRTWAGANVLTF
TRBD2	many	TRBV12-3/TRBV12-4	TRBJ2-4	TGTGCCAGCAGTTTGGGACTAACCAAAAACATTCAGTACTTC	CASSLGLTKNIQYF
-	few	TRBV6-5	TRBJ1-3	TGTGCCAGCAGTTACTCGAAAGGGGTTTTTGGAAACACCATATATTTT	CASSYSKGVFGNTIYF
-	once	TRBV7-8	TRBJ1-5	TGTGCCAGCAGCTTACCGTACAGGGAAGGGAATCAGCCCCAGCATTTT	CASSLPYREGNQPQHF
-	many	TRBV20-1	TRBJ2-7	TGCAGTGCTAGGAGGGAAGTCGAGTACTTC	CSARREVEYF
TRBD1	-	TRBV19	TRBJ2-7	TGTGCCAGTAGTATCCATGTTCCTACAGGGGGCAGCTCCTACGAGCAGTACTTC	CASSIHVPTGGSSYEQYF
-	many	TRBV14	TRBJ1-1	TGTGCCAGCAGCCAAGATCCCGGGCTGAACACTGAAGCTTTCTTT	CASSQDPGLNTEAFF
TRBD1	-	TRBV7-9	TRBJ1-4	TGTGCCAGCAGCCCTGGACAGGGTGGGGAAAAACTGTTTTTT	CASSPGQGGEKLFF
TRBD2	many	TRBV14	TRBJ2-7	TGTGCCAGCAGCCCCTTACCGGGGGGCTACGAGCAGTACTTC	CASSPLPGGYEQYF
-	many	TRBV27	TRBJ2-7	TGTGCCAGCAGTTTCCTTAACTCCTACGAGCAGTACTTC	CASSFLNSYEQYF
-	many	TRBV10-3	TRBJ2-6	TGTGCCACCAACTCTGGGGCCAACGTCCTGACTTTC	CATNSGANVLTF